This T cell receptor beta chain is from a study of blood T cell repertoires in COVID-19. Study information: Samples of COVID-19 (acute and convalescent) were obtained from the United States, Italy and Spain. From T cells, B-cell-depleted T cells, or PBMCs came the material, which was cDNA or gDNA.

While infection was still active, Seattle patients were enrolled and then followed longitudinally. Original analysis: Amplifying reference gene primers gave estimates of nucleated cell counts. Some clones are missing from TCRdb's copy, which holds only in-frame ones; the method was immunoSEQ multiplex PCR. Clone size and V and J calls were adopted from that table, with D and trimming inferred from the DNA. The profile covers just over 250,000 clones, with more than 85% appearing a single time and under 3% taken by the ten largest. The CDR3 spans 15 residues. CDR1 is MGHRA, CDR2 YSYEKL, per germline. The J segment lost 7 bases and the V segment lost 1 base, leaving 10 bases of the junction unmatched.

Specimen: peripheral blood. This chain connects TRBV4-1 to TRBJ2-7; 7 positions match TRBD2. The receptor was isolated from a person aged 18-35 years with COVID-19, enrolled during active disease. CDR3 in amino acids: CASSQVGGRAGEQYF. The CDR3 nucleotides read TGCGCCAGCAGCCAAGTTGGAGGGAGGGCCGGGGAGCAGTACTTC.